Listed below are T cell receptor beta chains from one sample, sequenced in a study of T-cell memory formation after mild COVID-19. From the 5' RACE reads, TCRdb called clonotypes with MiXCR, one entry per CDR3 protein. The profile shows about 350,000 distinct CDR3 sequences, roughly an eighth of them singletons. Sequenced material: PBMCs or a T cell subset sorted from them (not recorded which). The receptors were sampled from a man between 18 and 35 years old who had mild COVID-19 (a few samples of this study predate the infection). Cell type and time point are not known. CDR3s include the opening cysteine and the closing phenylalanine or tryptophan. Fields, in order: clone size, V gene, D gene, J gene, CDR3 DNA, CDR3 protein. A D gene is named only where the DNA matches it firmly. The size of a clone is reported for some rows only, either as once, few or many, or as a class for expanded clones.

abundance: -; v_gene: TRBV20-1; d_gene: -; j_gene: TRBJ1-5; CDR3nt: TGCAGGCCGCGTTTTATGCCCCAGCATTTT; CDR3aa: CRPRFMPQHF
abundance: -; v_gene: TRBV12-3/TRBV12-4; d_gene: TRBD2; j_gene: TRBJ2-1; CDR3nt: TGTGCCAGCATCCGTAGCGGGGGGGTCAATGAGCAGTTCTTC; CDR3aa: CASIRSGGVNEQFF
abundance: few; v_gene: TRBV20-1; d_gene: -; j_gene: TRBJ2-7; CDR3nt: TGCAGTGCTAGAGGGACAGAACGAACCTACGAGCAGTACTTC; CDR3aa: CSARGTERTYEQYF
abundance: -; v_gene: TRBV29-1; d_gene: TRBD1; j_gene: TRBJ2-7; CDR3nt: TGCAGCGTTGTGGGACAGTCCTACGAGCAGTACTTC; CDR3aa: CSVVGQSYEQYF
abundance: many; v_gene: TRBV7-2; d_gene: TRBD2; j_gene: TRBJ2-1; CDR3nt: TGTGCCAGCAGCTTAGCGTTAGCGGGGCACAATGAGCAGTTCTTC; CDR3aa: CASSLALAGHNEQFF
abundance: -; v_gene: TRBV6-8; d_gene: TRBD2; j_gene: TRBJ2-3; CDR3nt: TGTGCCAGCAGGGAACGACTAGCGGGGACCACAGATACGCAGTATTTT; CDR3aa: CASRERLAGTTDTQYF
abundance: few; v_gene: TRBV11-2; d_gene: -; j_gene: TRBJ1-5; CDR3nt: TGTGCCAGCAGCTCCGCAGGGGAGGGCAATCAGCCCCAGCATTTT; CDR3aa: CASSSAGEGNQPQHF
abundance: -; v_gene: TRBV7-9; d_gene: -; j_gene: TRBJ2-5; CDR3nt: TGTGCCAGCAGCTGGGAGCCCCAGACCCAGTACTTC; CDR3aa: CASSWEPQTQYF
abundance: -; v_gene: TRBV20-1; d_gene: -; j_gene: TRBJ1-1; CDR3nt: TGCAGTGCTAGGATGATCCAGGGGTACACTGAAGCTTTCTTT; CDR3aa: CSARMIQGYTEAFF
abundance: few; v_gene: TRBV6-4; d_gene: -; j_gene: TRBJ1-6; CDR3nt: TGTGCCAGCAGTGACGGCAGGGCTTTCTCACCCCTCCACTTT; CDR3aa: CASSDGRAFSPLHF
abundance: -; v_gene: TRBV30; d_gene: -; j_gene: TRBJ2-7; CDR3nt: TGTGCCTGGAGGGCGAGGGGGATTGGCCCCTACGAGCAGTACTTC; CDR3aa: CAWRARGIGPYEQYF
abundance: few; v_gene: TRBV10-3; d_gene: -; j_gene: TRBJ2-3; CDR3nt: TGTGCCATCAGTGAGCTTTTTCGGTCAGGCCACGAAGGTCCCCAGAGCACAGATACGCAGTATTTT; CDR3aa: CAISELFRSGHEGPQSTDTQYF
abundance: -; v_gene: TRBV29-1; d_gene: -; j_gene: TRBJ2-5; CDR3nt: TGCAGCGTTGACGGGTGGGCCCGGGGTCAAGAGACCCAGTACTTC; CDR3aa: CSVDGWARGQETQYF